This TCR beta chain originates from a study of T cell responses to AZD1222 COVID-19 vaccine. Study conclusions and caveats: After the peak T cell response, and only then, were repertoires sampled.

Here immunoSEQ multiplex PCR was the method, and the copy in TCRdb shows in-frame clones only, minus some. The sample has about 72,000 clones, roughly 91% seen once. This clone was seen once. Its antigen remains unidentified. The junction shows a germline mismatch at one end, possibly a read error. This CDR3 is built from 12 residues. This chain connects TRBV12-3 or TRBV12-4 to TRBJ2-1, with a tentative D call TRBD1 (6 bases). The input for sequencing was peripheral blood, taken on day 0 of AZD1222 vaccination. The clonotype comes from an adult in good health. CDR3 residues: CASRFETGEQFF. CDR3 sequence (DNA): TGTGCCAGCCGTTTCGAGACAGGTGAGCAGTTCTTC.